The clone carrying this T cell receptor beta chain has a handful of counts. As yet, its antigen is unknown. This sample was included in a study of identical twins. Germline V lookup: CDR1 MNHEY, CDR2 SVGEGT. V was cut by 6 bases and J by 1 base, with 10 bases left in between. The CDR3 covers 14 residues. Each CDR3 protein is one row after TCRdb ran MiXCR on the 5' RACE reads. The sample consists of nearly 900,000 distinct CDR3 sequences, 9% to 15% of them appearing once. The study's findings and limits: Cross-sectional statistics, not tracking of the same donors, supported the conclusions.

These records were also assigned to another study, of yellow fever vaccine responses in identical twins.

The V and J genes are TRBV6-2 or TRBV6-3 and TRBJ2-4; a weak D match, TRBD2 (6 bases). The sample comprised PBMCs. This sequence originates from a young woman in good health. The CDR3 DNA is TGTGCCAGCAGAAACGCGGGGGCCAAAAACATTCAGTACTTC. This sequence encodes CASRNAGAKNIQYF.